This T cell receptor (beta chain) was sequenced for a study of spatial heterogeneity in lung cancer. About the study: Detected beta-chain sequences consistently exceeded alpha-chain sequences.

The time point is: sample taken at primary tumor resection. Without sorting, whole RNA was sequenced from tumor, nontumor lung or frozen PBMC. Samples were obtained from some 70 donors, all untreated early-stage non-small cell lung cancer patients. TCRdb itself ran the 5' RACE reads through MiXCR, one entry per CDR3 protein. The table lists some 47,000 distinct CDR3 sequences, around 6.7% of them singletons. Regarding the study as a whole: The study found ubiquitous expanded tumor TCRs in blood more at resection than follow-up.

Germline assignment: CDR1 SGHTA and CDR2 FQGNSA. The CDR3 is 11 amino acids. V lost 6 bases and J lost 10, with 12 bases in between. At least ten counts were recorded for this clonotype. The antigen is unknown. The TCR comes from a female donor with early-stage non-small cell lung cancer. This rearrangement joins TRBV7-2 to TRBJ1-1; D is unresolved. Sequencing used PBMCs, obtained at surgery. Here the CDR3 reads CASSRHGRAFF. The CDR3 DNA is TGTGCCAGCAGTCGACACGGTAGAGCTTTCTTT.